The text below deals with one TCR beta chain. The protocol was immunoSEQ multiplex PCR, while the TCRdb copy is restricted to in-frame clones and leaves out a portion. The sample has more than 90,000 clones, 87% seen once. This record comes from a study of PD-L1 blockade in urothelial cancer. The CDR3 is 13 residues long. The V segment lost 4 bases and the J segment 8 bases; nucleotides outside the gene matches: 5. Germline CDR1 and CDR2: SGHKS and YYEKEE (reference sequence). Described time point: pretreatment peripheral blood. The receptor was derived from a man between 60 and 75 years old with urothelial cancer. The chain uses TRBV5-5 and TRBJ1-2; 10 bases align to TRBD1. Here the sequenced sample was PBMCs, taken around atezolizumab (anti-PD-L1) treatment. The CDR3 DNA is TGTGCCAGCAGCACCGACAGGGGGCGAGGCTACACCTTC. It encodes CASSTDRGRGYTF.